Included here is one T cell receptor (beta chain) sequence, with context. The sample comes from a study of radiotherapy plus CTLA-4 blockade in lung cancer. Study at large: Among enrolled patients, under 20% responded and 31% achieved disease control.

This CDR3 contains 11 residues. V gave up 0 bases and J gave up 6 bases, with 4 bases separating them. Looked up from germline, CDR1 is SGDLS and CDR2 is YYNGEE. TCRdb keeps only in-frame clones here, not all; method: immunoSEQ multiplex PCR. The sample lists roughly 86,000 clones; roughly four fifths were seen once. Sequencing used peripheral blood, obtained from a patient treated with radiotherapy plus ipilimumab. The V call is TRBV9, the J call TRBJ2-7; no clear D. This TCR was recovered from a human donor with non-small cell lung cancer who had stable disease on radiotherapy plus ipilimumab. DNA for the CDR3: TGTGCCAGCAGCGTAGGAGGCGAGCAGTACTTC. Its protein is CASSVGGEQYF.